Below are 27 T cell receptor beta chains sequenced from a single sample in a study of metastatic and nonmetastatic thyroid tumors. TCRdb called clones again from the PCR reads with MiXCR. The table has 5,000 or so clones, 20% to 25% seen once; the top ten hold 14% to 15%. Ahead of thyroid surgery, no patient had received treatment of any kind. The sequenced sample consisted of adjacent normal tissue. All receptors derive from a female donor with papillary thyroid cancer or a benign thyroid nodule (not recorded which). Some clones in this sample may be carry-over from other donors' samples.

This clone rates as medium-sized (0.01 to 0.1%). V is TRBV6-2 or TRBV6-3 and J is TRBJ2-2; D is ambiguous. The CDR3 loop spans 11 amino acids. Trimming removed 2 bases from V and 6 bases from J, with 1 base in between. The germline gives CDR1 MNHEY, CDR2 SVGEGT. The CDR3 protein is CASSYPGELFF. In DNA form, the CDR3 reads TGTGCCAGCAGTTACCCCGGGGAGCTGTTTTTT.

This clone was counted only a few times. J is TRBJ2-1 and V is TRBV9; TRBD2 aligns across 12 bases. J gave up 5 bases and V 4 bases, and 7 bases lay outside the gene matches. The length of the CDR3 is 16 residues. Germline assignment: CDR1 SGDLS and CDR2 YYNGEE. This CDR3 is CASSSRTSGIHNEQFF. CDR3 sequence (DNA): TGTGCCAGCAGCTCCCGGACTAGCGGGATCCACAATGAGCAGTTCTTC.

This clone counts as medium-sized. The rearrangement links TRBV28 to TRBJ1-2; perhaps TRBD1 as D (6 bases). Per the germline V gene, CDR1 is MDHEN and CDR2 is SYDVKM. The germline V and J ends were trimmed by 6 bases and 1 base, with 18 bases remaining between them. This CDR3 has 16 amino acids. CDR3 loop: CASSLRDIPVNYGYTF. In DNA form, the CDR3 reads TGTGCCAGCAGCCTCCGGGACATCCCAGTTAACTATGGCTACACCTTC.

In its sample, this clone ranks as medium-sized. The chain carries TRBV6-1 and TRBJ2-7, with D perhaps TRBD1 or TRBD2 (5 bases each). The V end lost 8 bases, the J end lost 4 bases, and 15 bases lay between the germline ends. The CDR3 is 13 amino acids. CDR1 and CDR2 from the germline V gene are MNHNS and SASEGT. In DNA, the CDR3 is TGTGCCAGCGGCCTTGGGGGTTGGTACGAGCAGTACTTC. This gives the protein CASGLGGWYEQYF.

This clone counts as medium-sized. The chain employs TRBV15 and TRBJ2-7, with D perhaps matching TRBD1 (6 bases). The CDR3 has 17 residues. Germline V lookup: CDR1 LNHNV, CDR2 YYDKDF (reference sequence). V gave up 3 bases and J gave up 1 base, with 19 bases separating them. The CDR3 sequence is CATSSEPAGVASYEQYF. The CDR3, as DNA: TGTGCCACCAGCAGTGAACCTGCAGGGGTGGCATCCTACGAGCAGTACTTC.

J is TRBJ2-5 and V is TRBV25-1; 10 bases fit TRBD2. The trim removed 6 bases at V and 2 bases at J, leaving 6 bases unmatched. This CDR3 has 15 residues. The germline V gene encodes CDR1 MGHDK and CDR2 SYGVNS. The CDR3 DNA follows: TGTGCCAGCAGCTCAAGCGGGAGGGGGCAAGAGACCCAGTACTTC. It is translated as CASSSSGRGQETQYF.

The chain has TRBV5-1 and TRBJ2-7; D assignment may be TRBD1 or TRBD2 (5 bases each). The germline CDR1 and CDR2 sequences are SGHRS and YFSETQ. V was trimmed by 0 bases and J by 2 bases, leaving 12 bases between them. The CDR3 length is 15 residues. The DNA of the CDR3 is TGCGCCAGCAGCTTGGGCGTGGGGACCCCCTACGAGCAGTACTTC. Amino acids: CASSLGVGTPYEQYF.

This clone came up a few times. The chain combines TRBV5-6 with TRBJ2-7; perhaps D is TRBD1 or TRBD2 (5 bases each). This CDR3 is built from 15 residues. The V and J ends lost 7 bases and 1 base respectively, with 18 bases between them. The germline CDR1 and CDR2 sequences are SGHDT and YYEEEE. The CDR3 sequence is CASSPWGSFSYEQYF. The DNA for the CDR3 is TGTGCCAGCTCCCCGTGGGGGTCTTTTTCCTACGAGCAGTACTTC.

This clone appeared a few times. The chain combines TRBV12-3 or TRBV12-4 with TRBJ1-5; the D is unclear. Trimming took off 3 bases at V and 2 bases at J, with 2 bases between the two ends. The CDR3 totals 12 residues. The CDR3 is CASSFGNQPQHF. CDR3 nucleotide sequence: TGTGCCAGCAGTTTTGGCAATCAGCCCCAGCATTTT.

The chain couples TRBV7-2 to TRBJ1-4; 10 nucleotides align to TRBD1. The CDR3 is made up of 17 amino acids. Germline V CDR1 and CDR2: SGHTA, FQGNSA. With V trimmed by 5 bases and J by 1 base, 7 bases remained unmatched. The CDR3 loop reads CASSAGQGRETNEKLFF. CDR3 nucleotide sequence: TGTGCCAGCAGCGCGGGACAGGGGAGAGAAACTAATGAAAAACTGTTTTTT. Supplemented by reference TRBV7-2 and TRBJ1-4, the full variable domain reads GAGVSQSPSNKVTEKGKDVELRCDPISGHTALYWYRQSLGQGLEFLIYFQGNSAPDKSGLPSDRFSAERTGGSVSTLTIQRTQQEDSAVYLCASSAGQGRETNEKLFFGSGTQLSVL.

By share, this clone counts as medium-sized (0.01 to 0.1%). This chain joins TRBV11-2 and TRBJ2-1; D assignment may be TRBD1 or TRBD2 (5 bases each). V lost 5 bases and J 12 bases, leaving 14 bases between the germline ends. CDR3 length equals 12 residues. Germline CDR1 and CDR2: SGHAT and FQNNGV. The CDR3 region is CASSPVAGGQFF. CDR3 bases: TGTGCCAGCAGCCCCGTTGCTGGGGGGCAGTTCTTC.

The V gene is TRBV6-1, the J gene TRBJ1-1; tentative D call: TRBD1 (6 bases). This CDR3 is 15 amino acids long. From germline, CDR1 is MNHNS and CDR2 SASEGT. The V gene lost 4 bases and the J gene lost 2 bases, with 14 bases spanning the gap. The CDR3, as DNA: TGTGCCAGCAGTGTGGGTTCGGGGGCTAACACTGAAGCTTTCTTT. Its translation: CASSVGSGANTEAFF.

This clone is judged large. This chain uses TRBV12-5 with TRBJ2-1; 8 nucleotides line up with TRBD1. Germline V gives CDR1 LGHNT, CDR2 FRNRAP. This CDR3 contains 16 residues. After removal of 6 bases from V and 2 bases from J, the junction contained 9 bases not matched to a gene. CDR3 region: CASGPEGQATYNEQFF. DNA of the CDR3: TGTGCTAGTGGACCAGAGGGACAGGCGACCTACAATGAGCAGTTCTTC.

This clone was observed a few times. The chain employs TRBV6-1 and TRBJ2-7; 7 bases match TRBD2. Trimming removed 4 bases from V and 1 base from J; junction bases left unmatched: 7. Germline assignment: CDR1 MNHNS and CDR2 SASEGT. The CDR3 covers 15 residues. The CDR3 coding sequence is TGTGCCAGCAGTGCTAGCGGAATGCCTTCCTACGAGCAGTACTTC. This codes for CASSASGMPSYEQYF.

A few counts support this clone. V is TRBV28 and J is TRBJ1-6; no reliable D call. The CDR3 totals 15 residues. CDR1 is MDHEN, CDR2 SYDVKM, per germline. Trimming removed 7 bases at V and 0 bases at J, with 10 bases between. CDR3 protein: CASKQHSSYNSPLHF. The CDR3 bases are TGTGCCAGCAAACAACACAGCTCCTATAATTCACCCCTCCACTTT.

The chain employs TRBV5-1 and TRBJ1-4, with 7 bases identical to TRBD1. The CDR3 length is 17 residues. Germline V gene lookup returns CDR1 SGHRS and CDR2 YFSETQ. V shed 4 bases and J 3 bases; nucleotides not matched to a gene: 12. CDR3: CASSLRGPGQPNEKLFF. CDR3 coding DNA: TGCGCCAGCAGCCTACGCGGCCCGGGACAGCCTAATGAAAAACTGTTTTTT.

This clone has more than one count but fewer than ten. This chain uses TRBV6-6 with TRBJ2-7; D perhaps matches TRBD2 (5 bases). V gave up 0 bases and J gave up 1 base, with 13 bases separating them. The CDR3 is 16 amino acids. Germline V gene sequence: CDR1 MNHNY, CDR2 SVGAGI (reference sequence). CDR3 sequence reads: CASSYSGGSGSYEQYF. In nucleotides, the CDR3 is TGTGCCAGCAGTTACTCGGGTGGGAGCGGATCCTACGAGCAGTACTTC.

The V gene is TRBV20-1, the J gene TRBJ2-7; the match to TRBD2 covers 7 bases. The CDR3 is 14 amino acids. The germline gives CDR1 DFQATT, CDR2 SNEGSKA (reference sequence). The ends lost 3 bases at V and 1 base at J; junction bases unmatched: 6. In nucleotides, the CDR3 is TGCAGTGCTAGGCCGGGACTACAATCCTACGAGCAGTACTTC. This sequence encodes CSARPGLQSYEQYF.

This rearrangement joins TRBV5-6 to TRBJ1-2, with a tentative D call TRBD1 (5 bases). The length of the CDR3 is 12 residues. Germline CDR1 is SGHDT and CDR2 is YYEEEE. Trimming shortened V by 7 bases and J by 9 bases, and 16 bases separated the two germline ends. The CDR3 region is CASGGAGGSYTF. The CDR3 DNA reads as TGTGCCAGCGGGGGTGCGGGTGGGAGCTACACCTTC.

The table lists this clone with many counts. The V and J genes are TRBV7-3 and TRBJ2-2; tentative D call: TRBD1 (5 bases). Between the trimmed V and J ends, which lost 2 bases and 5 bases, there was a span of 12 bases. Germline CDR1 is SGHTA and CDR2 is FQGTGA. The CDR3 covers 15 residues. CDR3 DNA sequence: TGTGCCAGCAGCTTAGGCCAGGGTGGGACCGGGGAGCTGTTTTTT. This encodes CASSLGQGGTGELFF.

This clone is medium-sized by share. The V gene is TRBV7-9, the J gene TRBJ2-6; 13 positions match TRBD2. Germline CDR1 is SEHNR and CDR2 is FQNEAQ (reference sequence). The length of the CDR3 is 18 residues. Trimming cost V 5 bases and J 3 bases; bases outside gene matches: 7. The CDR3 region has the DNA TGTGCCAGCAGCGACACTAGCGGGAGGGAGCATGGGGCCAACGTCCTGACTTTC. This sequence encodes CASSDTSGREHGANVLTF.

This clone is medium-sized. This chain links TRBV4-2 with TRBJ2-1; possible D gene TRBD1, 6 bases. The CDR3 length is 17 residues. CDR1 and CDR2 from the germline V gene are LGHNA and YNFKEQ. Trimming left V 4 bases short and J 0 bases short, with 16 bases between. CDR3 nucleotides: TGTGCCAGCAGCCTCGACTGGGTGGACAGCTCCTACAATGAGCAGTTCTTC. It is translated as CASSLDWVDSSYNEQFF.

The chain recombines TRBV5-1 with TRBJ2-3; the match to TRBD2 covers 12 bases. Germline V gives CDR1 SGHRS, CDR2 YFSETQ. The CDR3 totals 16 residues. V was pared by 3 bases and J by 2 bases, with 4 bases of the junction left unmatched. CDR3 sequence: CASSSPSGRVTDTQYF. The CDR3 nucleotides read TGCGCCAGCAGCTCGCCTAGCGGGAGGGTCACAGATACGCAGTATTTT.

This clone is categorized as large (0.1 to 1%). This rearrangement joins TRBV4-3 to TRBJ1-5; weak D call: TRBD1 (5 bases). The CDR3 runs 15 residues. Germline V gene data show CDR1 as LGHNA and CDR2 as YSLEER. Trimming took 0 bases from V and 7 from J, leaving 13 bases between them. The CDR3 sequence is CASSQDSGRGQPQHF. CDR3 DNA: TGCGCCAGCAGCCAAGATTCAGGGAGGGGACAGCCCCAGCATTTT.

By share of the sample, this clone is medium-sized. This chain joins TRBV18 and TRBJ2-5, with D unresolved. The CDR3 covers 14 residues. Deletions cut 6 bases from V and 4 bases from J, with 15 bases between. Per the germline V gene, CDR1 is KGHSH and CDR2 is LQKENI. Written as DNA, the CDR3 is TGTGCCAGCTCTATGTACAAGGGTCGAGAGACCCAGTACTTC. This gives the protein CASSMYKGRETQYF. The full variable domain, its missing parts supplied by reference TRBV18 and TRBJ2-5, is NAGVMQNPRHLVRRRGQEARLRCSPMKGHSHVYWYRQLPEEGLKFMVYLQKENIIDESGMPKERFSAEFPKEGPSILRIQQVVRGDSAAYFCASSMYKGRETQYFGPGTRLLVL.

This chain links TRBV9 with TRBJ1-2; possible D gene TRBD1, 5 bases. V was clipped by 3 bases and J by 7 bases, with 13 bases between them. Germline V gene lookup returns CDR1 SGDLS and CDR2 YYNGEE. CDR3 size: 13 residues. The CDR3 DNA follows: TGTGCCAGCAGCGCCCCAGGGTTATCTGGCTACACCTTC. Amino acids: CASSAPGLSGYTF.

By its share, this clone is medium-sized. The V and J genes are TRBV20-1 and TRBJ2-3, with D tentatively TRBD2 (6 bases). The CDR3 is made up of 17 amino acids. V was shortened by 0 bases and J by 2 bases, with 18 bases between the two germline ends. Germline V gives CDR1 DFQATT, CDR2 SNEGSKA (reference sequence). The CDR3 protein is CSARDLGVGGITDTQYF. CDR3 in DNA: TGCAGTGCTAGAGATCTTGGTGTAGGCGGGATCACAGATACGCAGTATTTT.